This T cell receptor (beta chain) was captured by sequencing in a study of OX40 agonist ivuxolimab in advanced cancers. For the study at large: Of the participants, over 30% had some prior anti-PD-1, anti-PD-L1 or anti-CTLA-4 therapy, which was allowed. Three individuals attained partial responses, comprising one hepatocellular carcinoma case and two cutaneous melanoma cases.

The sample holds a few counts of this clone. Its antigen is currently unknown. TCRdb's table, derived via immunoSEQ multiplex PCR, lists solely in-frame clones and lacks some. Here the sample spans about 66,000 clones, around 73% being singletons. Study-wide results and limits: CD8+ T cells showed, on average, more clonal expansion than CD4+ cells.

Germline CDR1 is SGHAT and CDR2 is FQDESV (reference sequence). This CDR3 has 15 amino acids. Losses at the gene ends were 5 bases for V and 5 bases for J; bases not matched to a gene: 6. This chain links TRBV11-1 with TRBJ2-3; TRBD1 aligns across 11 bases. The sample here was CD4+ or CD8+ T cells sorted from blood, taken in a trial of the OX40 agonist ivuxolimab. The TCR comes from an adult with an advanced solid tumor such as melanoma, head and neck, liver or kidney cancer. CDR3 in amino acids: CASSRDRGALDTQYF. CDR3 bases: TGTGCCAGCAGCCGGGACAGGGGGGCGTTAGATACGCAGTATTTT.